This TCR beta chain was sequenced during a study of read filtering for tumor transcriptome and immune sequencing. At the level of the study: After DNase treatment, RNA was made into whole-transcriptome libraries.

Points from the study as a whole: In IR-seq, single-read clonotypes were approximately 79% of clonotypes but around 3.5% of reads.

This library used about 360 ng RNA and molecular barcoded adaptors spanning alpha/delta and beta/gamma chains. TCRdb re-called the reads with MiXCR, one entry per CDR3 protein. The sample carries fewer than 150,000 distinct CDR3 sequences, 10% to 15% recorded once. This clonotype appeared a few times. Its target is not known. The sequencing input was a population of CD138-negative cells sorted from bone marrow. The clonotype comes from a donor aged 40 or over with multiple myeloma.

CDR3 sequence (DNA): TGCGCCAGCAGCTTACAGGGTGGGGAGCAGTACTTC. Protein sequence: CASSLQGGEQYF. The rearrangement links TRBV5-1 to TRBJ2-7; D possibly corresponds to TRBD1 (6 bases). Germline loops: CDR1 SGHRS, CDR2 YFSETQ. The CDR3 contains 12 residues. V was clipped by 2 bases and J by 7 bases, with 10 bases between them.